Below, 11 T cell receptor beta chains from the same sample are listed, as sequenced in a study of PD-L1 blockade in urothelial cancer. Repertoires were generated with immunoSEQ multiplex PCR, while TCRdb's copy carries only in-frame clones and drops some. Among about 38,000 clones, around 90% were seen once, and the ten largest hold approximately 8.3%. This specimen consisted of PBMCs, obtained around atezolizumab (anti-PD-L1) treatment. These receptor sequences come from a man between 65 and 79 years old with urothelial cancer.

The chain recombines TRBV7-3 with TRBJ2-5, with 7 bases that match TRBD1. The CDR3 totals 13 residues. V dropped 5 bases and J dropped 5; count of bases not matched to a gene: 5. CDR1 SGHTA and CDR2 FQGTGA come from the germline V gene. The CDR3 loop reads CASSATGLETQYF. As DNA, the CDR3 is TGTGCCAGCAGCGCGACAGGGCTCGAGACCCAGTACTTC.

V gene TRBV23-1 combines with J gene TRBJ1-1, with D possibly matching TRBD1 (6 bases). TRBV23-1 falls under the ORF class, with uncertain function. Trimming shortened V by 2 bases and J by 3 bases, and 16 bases separated the two germline ends. This CDR3 is built from 16 residues. CDR3 loop: CASSQITGQYYTEAFF. The CDR3 nucleotides read TGCGCCAGCAGTCAAATCACAGGACAGTACTACACTGAAGCTTTCTTT.

This chain connects TRBV19 to TRBJ2-3, with D possibly being TRBD1 (5 bases). This CDR3 region has 15 residues. Trimming pared 7 bases from V and 2 bases from J, leaving 16 bases between. The germline gives CDR1 LNHDA, CDR2 SQIVND (reference sequence). The CDR3, as DNA: TGTGCCAGTACTTTACTTCGACAGATCACAGATACGCAGTATTTT. Translation: CASTLLRQITDTQYF.

V and J are TRBV2 and TRBJ2-5; 7 nucleotides agree with TRBD1. Germline CDR1 SNHLY, CDR2 FYNNEI. The CDR3 has 13 amino acids. The trim removed 7 bases at V and 3 bases at J, leaving 5 bases unmatched. The chain's CDR3 is CASTMGQKETQYF. DNA for the CDR3: TGTGCCAGCACTATGGGACAGAAAGAGACCCAGTACTTC.

This clone has a single count. This sequence joins TRBV5-1 and TRBJ1-3; 8 bases fit TRBD1. This CDR3 contains 15 residues. CDR1 and CDR2 (germline): SGHRS, YFSETQ. V shed 5 bases, J shed 0 bases, and the junction held 4 bases outside the gene matches. In DNA, the CDR3 is TGCGCCAGCAGTGGTGGACAGGGCTCTGGAAACACCATATATTTT. Its protein product is CASSGGQGSGNTIYF.

The gene calls are TRBV5-1 and TRBJ2-1, with 10 bases matching TRBD1. The ends lost 5 bases at V and 11 bases at J; junction bases unmatched: 13. The germline V gene encodes CDR1 SGHRS and CDR2 YFSETQ. The CDR3 loop spans 15 amino acids. The CDR3: CASRRGTGDLGQQFF. CDR3 in DNA: TGCGCCAGCAGAAGAGGGACAGGGGATTTGGGCCAGCAGTTCTTC. The full variable domain, completed using reference TRBV5-1 and TRBJ2-1, is KAGVTQTPRYLIKTRGQQVTLSCSPISGHRSVSWYQQTPGQGLQFLFEYFSETQRNKGNFPGRFSGRQFSNSRSEMNVSTLELGDSALYLCASRRGTGDLGQQFFGPGTRLTVL.

This clone appeared once. V usage is TRBV6-6 and J usage is TRBJ2-5; D unclear. V lost 0 bases to trimming and J lost 5 bases, with 4 bases between them. The germline gives CDR1 MNHNY, CDR2 SVGAGI (reference sequence). This CDR3 is built from 12 residues. The CDR3 coding sequence is TGTGCCAGCAGTTACTCCCCGGAGACCCAGTACTTC. It translates to CASSYSPETQYF.

This clone showed up just once. V gene TRBV6-5 combines with J gene TRBJ2-7; the match to TRBD1 covers 9 bases. The CDR3 spans 14 residues. The junction had 3 bases not matched to a gene; V was cut back by 6 bases and J by 0 bases. Germline V gene data show CDR1 as MNHEY and CDR2 as SVGAGI. CDR3 in amino acids: CASRGQGYSYEQYF. In DNA form, the CDR3 reads TGTGCCAGCAGGGGACAGGGATACTCCTACGAGCAGTACTTC.

This clone was counted between two and nine times. The chain links TRBV7-3 to TRBJ2-4; TRBD1 is a possible D gene (7 bases). Per germline, CDR1 SGHTA and CDR2 FQGTGA. This CDR3 contains 18 residues. Trimming took 1 base from V and 6 from J, leaving 22 bases between them. The CDR3, as DNA: TGTGCCAGCAGCTTAATGTATCCTAGCAGGGGGGTGGGAAACATTCAGTACTTC. Translating it yields CASSLMYPSRGVGNIQYF.

The chain uses TRBV7-8 and TRBJ2-7, with D unresolved. CDR1 is SGHVS, CDR2 FQNEAQ, per germline. V lost 1 base to trimming and J lost 1 base, with 5 bases between them. The CDR3 has 13 residues. In DNA, the CDR3 is TGTGCCAGCAGCTTAGACCGGTCCTACGAGCAGTACTTC. Translation gives CASSLDRSYEQYF.

The genes are TRBV19 and TRBJ2-2; D uncertain. V lost 3 bases and J 4 bases, leaving 3 bases between the germline ends. This CDR3 contains 12 residues. From germline, CDR1 is LNHDA and CDR2 SQIVND (reference sequence). The CDR3 loop reads CASSIRTGELFF. CDR3 nucleotides: TGTGCCAGTAGTATTCGCACCGGGGAGCTGTTTTTT. Full variable domain (missing parts from reference TRBV19 and TRBJ2-2): DGGITQSPKYLFRKEGQNVTLSCEQNLNHDAMYWYRQDPGQGLRLIYYSQIVNDFQKGDIAEGYSVSREKKESFPLTVTSAQKNPTAFYLCASSIRTGELFFGEGSRLTVL.